This T cell receptor beta chain was captured by sequencing in a study of blood T cell repertoires in COVID-19. Whole-study context: In each case, the material was cDNA or gDNA derived from T cells, B-cell-depleted T cells, or PBMCs.

This CDR3 comprises 14 residues. The J segment lost 3 bases and the V segment lost 6 bases, leaving 6 bases of the junction unmatched. Germline values: CDR1 MNHEY, CDR2 SMNVEV (reference sequence). As handled by the study authors: The authors estimated nucleated cell counts from reference gene primer amplification. The table came from immunoSEQ multiplex PCR; TCRdb's copy has only in-frame clones and leaves some out. That table furnishes V, J and clone size, whereas the DNA furnished D and trimming. Of some 160,000 clones detected, 76% appear once; the ten largest clones hold less than 5.5%. This clone was seen a handful of times.

The chain is built from TRBV27 and TRBJ2-7; 9 nucleotides line up with TRBD1. The TCR was taken from a man in his 60s with acute or convalescent COVID-19. Sequenced: peripheral blood. CDR3: CASSPTGGNYEQYF. DNA of the CDR3: TGTGCCAGCAGCCCGACAGGGGGGAACTACGAGCAGTACTTC.